The 20 T cell receptor beta chains below were found in one sample sequenced in a study of T cells expressing NK-cell markers. TCRdb re-called the 5' RACE reads; one entry per CDR3 protein, DNA not given. Recorded for this sample: some 500,000 distinct CDR3 sequences. Sequencing input: blood T cells: a sorted CD56 or NKG2C T cell subset, CD4+ or CD8+ T cells, or bulk PBMC T cells (not recorded which). The receptor set was obtained from a woman aged 45 to 65 in good health.

The chain has TRBV7-8 and TRBJ1-1; TCRdb reports TRBD1, a call that lacks DNA to check it against. Germline V CDR1 and CDR2: SGHVS, FQNEAQ. The CDR3 is 18 amino acids. CDR3: CASSLADRGVWGPTEAFF.

The CDR3 here is CASSFRGAGGRLAVNTGELFF. The rearrangement joins TRBV7-6 to TRBJ2-2; TCRdb's D gene call, TRBD2, goes unchecked for lack of DNA. The CDR3 extends over 21 amino acids. Germline V gene data show CDR1 as SGHVS and CDR2 as FNYEAQ.

The chain couples TRBV12-5 to TRBJ2-1; TCRdb selects TRBD2, and the lack of DNA leaves this call unchecked. Looked up from germline, CDR1 is LGHNT and CDR2 is FRNRAP. CDR3 length: 16 amino acids. This CDR3 is CASGLVLGGRGNEQFF.

The chain combines TRBV3-1 with TRBJ2-5; TCRdb's D call of TRBD2 is untestable without DNA. The germline gives CDR1 LGHDT, CDR2 YNNKEL (reference sequence). The length of the CDR3 is 13 residues. The CDR3 spells CASSRTSVETQYF.

The chain uses TRBV4-2 and TRBJ2-5; TCRdb returns TRBD2, unconfirmable since there is no DNA. Germline V gene lookup returns CDR1 LGHNA and CDR2 YNFKEQ. The CDR3 runs to 16 residues. The CDR3: CASSQRGLAGQETQYF.

The gene calls are TRBV29-1 and TRBJ2-1; the D gene TCRdb calls, TRBD1, cannot be checked with no DNA. This CDR3 has 12 residues. Germline CDR1 and CDR2: SQVTM and ANQGSEA. This CDR3 is CSLRDPGNEQFF.

The J gene is TRBJ1-1, the V gene TRBV20-1. This CDR3 comprises 16 residues. CDR1 and CDR2 from the germline V gene are DFQATT and SNEGSKA (reference sequence). This chain's CDR3 is CSARDRATSLNTEAFF.

The CDR3 reads CASSSPSGLTDTQYF. The chain combines TRBV5-1 with TRBJ2-3; there is no DNA to check the TCRdb D call of TRBD1. Germline CDR1 reads SGHRS; CDR2 reads YFSETQ. The CDR3 spans 15 residues. Combining the CDR3 with reference TRBV5-1 and TRBJ2-3 gives the whole variable domain KAGVTQTPRYLIKTRGQQVTLSCSPISGHRSVSWYQQTPGQGLQFLFEYFSETQRNKGNFPGRFSGRQFSNSRSEMNVSTLELGDSALYLCASSSPSGLTDTQYFGPGTRLTVL.

This chain uses TRBV3-1 with TRBJ2-7. CDR3 length equals 15 residues. CDR1 LGHDT and CDR2 YNNKEL come from the germline V gene (reference sequence). The CDR3 sequence: CASSQVGSDLYEQYF.

The genes are TRBV9 and TRBJ1-2. The CDR3 covers 15 residues. From germline, CDR1 is SGDLS and CDR2 YYNGEE. The CDR3 loop is CASSVAGMAGQGYTF.

V is TRBV7-2 and J is TRBJ2-1; TCRdb calls TRBD2, which cannot be checked without DNA. The CDR3 is made up of 15 amino acids. The germline V gene has CDR1 SGHTA and CDR2 FQGNSA. This chain's CDR3 is CASSLPRLADNEQFF.

This chain connects TRBV12-3 or TRBV12-4 to TRBJ2-1; the TCRdb call, TRBD2, lacks DNA for checking. The CDR3 length is 17 residues. The CDR3 here is CASSQGGKAGNLNEQFF.

J is TRBJ2-7 and V is TRBV20-1; no DNA is available, so the TRBD2 call from TCRdb remains unchecked. The CDR3 has 18 residues. In germline, CDR1 is DFQATT, CDR2 SNEGSKA (reference sequence). The CDR3 spells CSARGPGLAGGFSYEQYF.

The chain joins TRBV5-1 to TRBJ1-4; the TCRdb D gene call, TRBD1, has no DNA to confirm it. This CDR3 is built from 13 residues. CDR1 is SGHRS, CDR2 YFSETQ, per germline. CDR3 in amino acids: CASRPRSAGELFF.

The chain carries TRBV24-1 and TRBJ1-2; TCRdb lists TRBD1, though no DNA is available to test this call. CDR1 is KGHDR, CDR2 SFDVKD, per germline. This CDR3 comprises 12 residues. The CDR3 loop reads CATSDPLYGYTF.

The CDR3 loop reads CASSLGGSSGNEQFF. J is TRBJ2-1 and V is TRBV12-3 or TRBV12-4; no DNA is available, so the TRBD2 call from TCRdb remains unchecked. The CDR3 covers 15 residues.

This chain joins TRBV10-3 and TRBJ1-5. The CDR3 has 15 residues. From germline, CDR1 is ENHRY and CDR2 SYGVKD. The CDR3 region is CAIRGDSGGNQPQHF.

The CDR3 here is CASSQDRYGQYF. The chain recombines TRBV14 with TRBJ2-7. The CDR3 spans 12 residues. From germline, CDR1 is SGHDN and CDR2 FVKESK.

The chain has TRBV10-3 and TRBJ2-1. This CDR3 comprises 12 residues. Germline assignment: CDR1 ENHRY and CDR2 SYGVKD. CDR3: CAISGVGNEQFF.

The J gene is TRBJ2-3, the V gene TRBV6-2 or TRBV6-3. The CDR3 has 14 residues. CDR1 and CDR2 (germline): MNHEY, SVGEGT. CDR3 loop: CASRSHIVADTQYF.